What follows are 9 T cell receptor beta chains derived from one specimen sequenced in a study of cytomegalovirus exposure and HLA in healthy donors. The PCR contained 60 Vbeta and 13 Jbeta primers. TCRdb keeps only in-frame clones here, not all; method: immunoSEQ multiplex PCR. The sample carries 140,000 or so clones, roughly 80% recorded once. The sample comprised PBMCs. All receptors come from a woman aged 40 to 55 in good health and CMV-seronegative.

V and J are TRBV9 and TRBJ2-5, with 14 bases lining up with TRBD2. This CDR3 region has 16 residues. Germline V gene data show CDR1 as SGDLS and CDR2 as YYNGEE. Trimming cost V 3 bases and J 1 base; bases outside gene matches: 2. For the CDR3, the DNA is TGTGCCAGCAGCGCGGGACTAGCGGGAGCCCAAGAGACCCAGTACTTC. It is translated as CASSAGLAGAQETQYF.

The CDR3 here is CASAIARVSSYEQYF. The CDR3 DNA is TGTGCCAGCGCAATTGCCCGGGTTTCCTCCTACGAGCAGTACTTC. The V call is TRBV2, the J call TRBJ2-7, with no clear D. This CDR3 comprises 15 residues. Germline V gene data show CDR1 as SNHLY and CDR2 as FYNNEI. The V end was cut by 8 bases, the J end by 0 bases, with 17 bases between.

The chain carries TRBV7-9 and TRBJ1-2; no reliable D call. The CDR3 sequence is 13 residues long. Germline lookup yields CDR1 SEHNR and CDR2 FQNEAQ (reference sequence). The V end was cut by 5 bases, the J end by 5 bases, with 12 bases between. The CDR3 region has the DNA TGTGCCAGCAGCCCCTCCGAGATATATGGCTACACCTTC. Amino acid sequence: CASSPSEIYGYTF. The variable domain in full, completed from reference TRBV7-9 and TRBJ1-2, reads DTGVSQNPRHKITKRGQNVTFRCDPISEHNRLYWYRQTLGQGPEFLTYFQNEAQLEKSRLLSDRFSAERPKGSFSTLEIQRTEQGDSAMYLCASSPSEIYGYTFGSGTRLTVV.

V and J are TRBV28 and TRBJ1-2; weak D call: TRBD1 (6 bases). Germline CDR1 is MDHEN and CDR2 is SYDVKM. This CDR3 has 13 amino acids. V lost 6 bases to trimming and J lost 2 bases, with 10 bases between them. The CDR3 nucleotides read TGTGCCAGCAGAGTCACAGGGAACTATGGCTACACCTTC. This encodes CASRVTGNYGYTF.

The CDR3 is CASSPEVPYEQYF. The CDR3 coding sequence is TGTGCCAGCAGCCCCGAGGTTCCATACGAGCAGTACTTC. This chain links TRBV7-9 with TRBJ2-7, with no clear D. The CDR3 is made up of 13 amino acids. V lost 5 bases, J lost 4 bases, and 12 bases lay in between. CDR1 SEHNR and CDR2 FQNEAQ come from the germline V gene (reference sequence).

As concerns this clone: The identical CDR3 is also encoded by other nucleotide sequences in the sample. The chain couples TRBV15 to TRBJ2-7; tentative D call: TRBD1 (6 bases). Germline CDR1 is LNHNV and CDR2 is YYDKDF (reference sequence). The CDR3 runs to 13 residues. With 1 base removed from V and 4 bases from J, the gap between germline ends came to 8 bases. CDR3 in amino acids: CATSRVQGYEQYF. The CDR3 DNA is TGTGCCACCAGCAGAGTCCAGGGGTACGAGCAGTACTTC.

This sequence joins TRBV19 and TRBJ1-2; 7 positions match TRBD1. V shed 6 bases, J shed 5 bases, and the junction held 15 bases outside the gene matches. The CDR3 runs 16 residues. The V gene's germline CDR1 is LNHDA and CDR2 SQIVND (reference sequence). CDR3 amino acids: CASSPQVLRQGYGYTF. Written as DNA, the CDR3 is TGTGCCAGTAGCCCGCAGGTTCTAAGACAGGGATATGGCTACACCTTC.

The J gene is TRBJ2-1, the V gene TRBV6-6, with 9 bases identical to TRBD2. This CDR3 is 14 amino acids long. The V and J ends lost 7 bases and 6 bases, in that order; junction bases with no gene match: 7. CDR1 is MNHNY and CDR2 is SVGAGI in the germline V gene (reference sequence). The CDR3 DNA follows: TGTGCCAGCACCCTAGCTAGCGGGGCCAATGAGCAGTTCTTC. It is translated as CASTLASGANEQFF.

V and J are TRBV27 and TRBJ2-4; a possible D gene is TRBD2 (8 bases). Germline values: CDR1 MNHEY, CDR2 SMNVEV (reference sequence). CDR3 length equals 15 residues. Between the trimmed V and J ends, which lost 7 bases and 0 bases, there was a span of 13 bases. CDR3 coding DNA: TGTGCCAGCAAGGGGGCGGGGGGAGCCAAAAACATTCAGTACTTC. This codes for CASKGAGGAKNIQYF.